Listed here are 2 T cell receptor beta chains from one sample, sequenced in a study of high-grade serous ovarian cancer treatment subgroups. The method was immunoSEQ multiplex PCR; TCRdb's version includes in-frame clones alone and lacks a portion of them. The sample lists about 600 clones; around 80% were seen once. Tumor tissue was taken before any definitive surgery or chemotherapy was given. The material sequenced was tumor tissue. The receptors were gathered from a human donor with high-grade serous ovarian cancer.

The chain recombines TRBV28 with TRBJ1-2; a weak D match, TRBD1 (5 bases). V lost 6 bases, J lost 4 bases, and 18 bases lay in between. CDR1 is MDHEN and CDR2 is SYDVKM in the germline V gene. There are 15 residues in the CDR3. CDR3 DNA sequence: TGTGCCAGCAGATTGACAGAGGGCGGCCTCTATGGCTACACCTTC. Protein product: CASRLTEGGLYGYTF.

V gene TRBV9 combines with J gene TRBJ2-1, with 14 nucleotides matching TRBD2. CDR1 and CDR2 from the germline V gene are SGDLS and YYNGEE. This CDR3 contains 18 residues. V shed 4 bases, J shed 1 base, and the junction held 7 bases outside the gene matches. CDR3 nucleotides: TGTGCCAGCAGCTTTCCCCGGACTAGCGGGAGGTCCTACAATGAGCAGTTCTTC. Translated: CASSFPRTSGRSYNEQFF.